This T cell receptor beta chain is drawn from a study of blood T cell repertoires in COVID-19. Overall study: Collection of acute and convalescent COVID-19 samples took place in the United States, Italy and Spain. PBMCs, B-cell-depleted T cells, or T cells provided the cDNA or gDNA that made up the material.

Seattle patient enrollment occurred during active infection, with longitudinal follow-up thereafter. In the original processing: Estimation of nucleated cell counts was performed using reference gene primer amplification. Produced via immunoSEQ multiplex PCR; TCRdb's table is partial and in-frame only. V and J calls and clone size are given by that table; D and trimming were obtained from the DNA. The sample gives some 54,000 clones, roughly four fifths of which show up once; roughly 29% is in the top ten. Material for sequencing was peripheral blood. The sequence was collected from an elderly woman with COVID-19, enrolled during active disease.

CDR3 in DNA: TGTGCCAGCAGCCCAGGACAGGTATACACTGAAGCTTTCTTT. This encodes CASSPGQVYTEAFF. The J gene is TRBJ1-1, the V gene TRBV7-2, with TRBD1 matching 7 bases. Germline lookup yields CDR1 SGHTA and CDR2 FQGNSA. The CDR3 is 14 residues long. V gave up 5 bases and J gave up 3 bases; unmatched junction bases: 6.